Listed below are T cell receptor beta chains from one sample, sequenced in a study of post-analysis software for immune sequencing data. TCRdb recomputed calls from the PCR reads with MiXCR, one row per CDR3 protein. The sample has around 440,000 distinct CDR3 sequences; approximately 45% are singletons. Sequenced material: blood. Receptor source: a girl between 10 and 17 years old with multiple sclerosis. Both conserved end residues are part of each CDR3. A D gene is named only where the DNA matches it firmly. A row's size may be missing; if present it is once, few, many or a size class.

>TRBJ1-5|.|.|TRBV12-3/TRBV12-4
TGTGCCAGCAGTTTAGTAGGGGGGGCCAGTCAGCCCCAGCATTTT
CASSLVGGASQPQHF
>TRBJ2-5|once|.|TRBV29-1
TGCAGCGTCCGGACGGGAGAGACCCAGTACTTC
CSVRTGETQYF
>TRBJ2-1|.|.|TRBV7-8
TGTGCCAGCAGCGAGAGACTAGCCTACAATGAGCAGTTCTTC
CASSERLAYNEQFF
>TRBJ2-1|.|.|TRBV7-2
TGTGCCAGCAGCTTAAATCCCGGGGCTTGGCCCCCCTACAATGAGCAGTTCTTC
CASSLNPGAWPPYNEQFF
>TRBJ2-7|.|TRBD2|TRBV7-9
TGTGCCAGCAGCTTTTGGTCCAGGACTAGCGCCTCCTACGAGCAGTACTTC
CASSFWSRTSASYEQYF
>TRBJ2-7|.|TRBD2|TRBV20-1
TGCAGTGCTTCGGGGACTAGCGGCCACTACGAGCAGTACTTC
CSASGTSGHYEQYF
>TRBJ2-4|.|.|TRBV20-1
TGCAGTGCTCCCTCGTTGGGAGTAGCCAAAAACATTCAGTACTTC
CSAPSLGVAKNIQYF
>TRBJ1-2|.|TRBD1|TRBV27
TGTACCAGCAGCCGGACAGGGAACTATGGCTACACCTTC
CTSSRTGNYGYTF
>TRBJ2-5|.|TRBD1|TRBV5-1
TGCGCCAGCAGCCCTCGGACAGGAGACAAGACCCAGTACTTC
CASSPRTGDKTQYF
>TRBJ2-3|few|TRBD2|TRBV20-1
TGCAGTGCTAGCCTAGCGGGAGAGATTTTGGATACGCAGTATTTT
CSASLAGEILDTQYF
>TRBJ2-1|.|TRBD1|TRBV29-1
TGCAGCGTCGTGGACAGGGGATACAATGAGCAGTTCTTC
CSVVDRGYNEQFF
>TRBJ2-1|.|.|TRBV4-2
TGTGCCAGCTCAATCGGGGGTTCGGGGTACAATGAGCAGTTCTTC
CASSIGGSGYNEQFF
>TRBJ2-3|.|.|TRBV20-1
TGCAGTGCTAGTCCTCCTAGCGTTAGCACAGATACGCAGTATTTT
CSASPPSVSTDTQYF
>TRBJ1-1|.|.|TRBV5-1
TGCGCCAGCAGCTTGGAGGGAGGGGCGAACACTGAAGCTTTCTTT
CASSLEGGANTEAFF
>TRBJ2-1|.|TRBD2|TRBV7-9
TGTGCCAGCAGCTTGATGGGCGGGAGTAGTGATATGAATGAGCAGTTCTTC
CASSLMGGSSDMNEQFF
>TRBJ1-2|.|.|TRBV15
TGTGCCACCAGCTACCCGAAGGTTAGGGGCTACACCTTC
CATSYPKVRGYTF
>TRBJ2-7|.|.|TRBV3-1
TGTGCCAGCAACCAAGGGGGGACCTCAACCTACGAGCAGTACTTC
CASNQGGTSTYEQYF
>TRBJ2-3|.|TRBD2|TRBV5-1
TGCGCCAGCAGCTTGGACGGGGGGACGCAGTATTTT
CASSLDGGTQYF
>TRBJ2-7|few|.|TRBV7-8
TGTGCCAGCAGCTTATTAGACGAGCAGTACTTC
CASSLLDEQYF
>TRBJ2-1|few|.|TRBV7-6
TGTGCCAGCAGCCGGGGCGAGTGGAATGAGCAGTTCTTC
CASSRGEWNEQFF
>TRBJ2-1|.|.|TRBV9
TGTGCCAGCAGCGTAGGTTTGGGCAGGAGCTCCTACAATGAGCAGTTCTTC
CASSVGLGRSSYNEQFF
>TRBJ2-5|.|.|TRBV4-1
TGCGCCAGCAGCCATGCAGGAGGCTCCGAAGAGACCCAGTACTTC
CASSHAGGSEETQYF
>TRBJ1-2|.|.|TRBV6-2/TRBV6-3
TGTGCCAGCAGTTACGCTGGACCGCTGAGCTATGGCTACACCTTC
CASSYAGPLSYGYTF
>TRBJ2-5|few|TRBD1|TRBV20-1
TGCAGTGCTGGAACAGGGGGCCATAAGGAGACCCAGTACTTC
CSAGTGGHKETQYF
>TRBJ2-5|.|.|TRBV7-9
TGTGCCAGCAGCCTACTCGGCCAAGAGACCCAGTACTTC
CASSLLGQETQYF
>TRBJ2-7|.|TRBD1|TRBV20-1
TGCAGTGCTAGAGATCGGGGGACAGGGACCCACGAGCAGTACTTC
CSARDRGTGTHEQYF
>TRBJ2-6|many|.|TRBV6-5
TGTGCCAGCAGGTCGACAGTACCTGGGGCCAACGTCCTGACTTTC
CASRSTVPGANVLTF
>TRBJ2-7|.|.|TRBV28
TGTGCCAGCAGTTTAGGGGGGCGCGCTTTCTACGAGCAGTACTTC
CASSLGGRAFYEQYF
>TRBJ2-3|.|.|TRBV5-1
TGCGCCAGCAGCTTGAGACAGACTAGCACAGATACGCAGTATTTT
CASSLRQTSTDTQYF
>TRBJ2-7|.|TRBD2|TRBV7-9
TGTGCCAGCAGCTTCCAGGAGCGGGGCCTCTACGAGCAGTACTTC
CASSFQERGLYEQYF
>TRBJ2-1|.|TRBD2|TRBV3-1
TGTGCCAGCAGTAATAATCCGGGACTAGCGGGGAATGAGCAGTTCTTC
CASSNNPGLAGNEQFF
>TRBJ1-5|few|TRBD1|TRBV4-1
TGCGCCAGCAGCCAAGGTTTCAGAGGTGGTGGGACAGGGAGGTGGAGTCAGCCCCAGCATTTT
CASSQGFRGGGTGRWSQPQHF
>TRBJ1-2|few|.|TRBV29-1
TGCAGCGTTGAAGATCTGGGGCGGAACTATGGCTACACCTTC
CSVEDLGRNYGYTF
>TRBJ2-1|few|TRBD2|TRBV7-6
TGTGCCAGCAGCTTAGTGTCTAGCGGGAGCGGTGAGCAGTTCTTC
CASSLVSSGSGEQFF
>TRBJ2-7|.|.|TRBV7-9
TGTGCCGGCAGCCCGGACGGGGGACCCTACGAGCAGTACTTC
CAGSPDGGPYEQYF
>TRBJ2-7|.|.|TRBV4-2
TGTGCCAGCAGCCAAGATGCAGATAGGGCCGAGCAGTACTTC
CASSQDADRAEQYF
>TRBJ1-2|.|TRBD1|TRBV29-1
TGCAGCGTTGAAGCGCAGGGGGATGGGGGCTACACCTTC
CSVEAQGDGGYTF
>TRBJ2-1|.|TRBD2|TRBV7-2
TGTGCCAGCAGCCTCGAAACGGGAGGGTTCGGGAATGAGCAGTTCTTC
CASSLETGGFGNEQFF
>TRBJ2-1|few|.|TRBV29-1
TGCAGCGTTGAAGGAAACAGGGCCTACAATGAGCAGTTCTTC
CSVEGNRAYNEQFF
>TRBJ2-3|few|.|TRBV7-3
TGTGCCAGCAGCTTAAAAGACACAGATACGCAGTATTTT
CASSLKDTDTQYF
>TRBJ2-1|few|.|TRBV7-9
TGTGCCAGCAGCTTAATTGGCGGGTCCGACTACAATGAGCAGTTCTTC
CASSLIGGSDYNEQFF
>TRBJ2-7|.|TRBD2|TRBV9
TGTGCCAGCAGCGTCCCCCGAGCGGGGGCGTACGACAATGAGCAGTACTTC
CASSVPRAGAYDNEQYF
>TRBJ1-1|once|.|TRBV7-9
TGTGCCAGCAGCTCCGGAGTTGAAGCTTTCTTT
CASSSGVEAFF
>TRBJ2-5|.|TRBD2|TRBV7-8
TGTGCCAGCAGCCCGGGACTAGCGGTGTACCAAGAGACCCAGTACTTC
CASSPGLAVYQETQYF
>TRBJ2-7|.|.|TRBV7-2
TGTGCCAGCAGCTTAGTCAGGGCCCATCGAGAGCAGTACTTC
CASSLVRAHREQYF
>TRBJ2-3|.|.|TRBV7-2
TGTGCCAGCAGCCTCAGTTGGGATACGCAGTATTTT
CASSLSWDTQYF
>TRBJ1-2|.|.|TRBV6-1
TGTGCCAGCAGGTCGACAGGCGGTAACTATGGCTACACCTTC
CASRSTGGNYGYTF
>TRBJ2-7|few|.|TRBV12-3/TRBV12-4
TGTGCCAGCATTGAGGGACGGAGCTCCTACGAGCAGTACTTC
CASIEGRSSYEQYF